These 25 T cell receptor beta chains were sequenced from one sample in a study of beta chain features in type 1 diabetes. The study's findings and limits: TCRB CDR3s from Type 1 diabetes patients were moderately but significantly shorter in all four CD4+ subsets.

Expressed TCRB transcripts were sequenced because the isolated RNA had all been reverse transcribed beforehand. The protocol was immunoSEQ multiplex PCR, while the TCRdb copy is restricted to in-frame clones and leaves out a portion. The sample has hundreds of thousands of clones, about 14% seen once. Their recognized antigens are unknown. Sequenced: naive CD4+ T cells from blood. The receptors here all came from a man aged 18 to 30 with type 1 diabetes.

This clone was counted between two and nine times. CDR3 loop: CASSVETGTGELFF. Written as DNA, the CDR3 is TGTGCCAGCAGCGTCGAGACGGGCACCGGGGAGCTGTTTTTT. The chain employs TRBV9 and TRBJ2-2; D unresolved. There are 14 residues in the CDR3. Germline V gene lookup returns CDR1 SGDLS and CDR2 YYNGEE. Trimming pared 2 bases from V and 4 bases from J, leaving 9 bases between. Complete variable domain (other parts from reference TRBV9 and TRBJ2-2): DSGVTQTPKHLITATGQRVTLRCSPRSGDLSVYWYQQSLDQGLQFLIQYYNGEERAKGNILERFSAQQFPDLHSELNLSSLELGDSALYFCASSVETGTGELFFGEGSRLTVL.

Details on this clone: One end of the junction does not line up with germline, which may come from a read error. V usage is TRBV7-7 and J usage is TRBJ1-5; D gene uncertain. CDR3 length: 13 amino acids. CDR1 and CDR2 from the germline V gene are SSHAT and FNYEAQ (reference sequence). CDR3 sequence reads: CASSLDSNQPQHF. The CDR3 region has the DNA TGTGCTAGCAGCTTAGACAGCAATCAGCCCCAGCATTTT. The full variable domain, rest sourced from reference TRBV7-7 and TRBJ1-5, is GAGVSQSPRYKVTKRGQDVTLRCDPISSHATLYWYQQALGQGPEFLTYFNYEAQPDKSGLPSDRFSAERPEGSISTLTIQRTEQRDSAMYRCASSLDSNQPQHFGDGTRLSIL.

This clone has a handful of counts. The chain combines TRBV2 with TRBJ2-1; 13 bases map to TRBD2. V dropped 7 bases and J dropped 6; count of bases not matched to a gene: 3. Germline values: CDR1 SNHLY, CDR2 FYNNEI. The CDR3 consists of 14 residues. The CDR3 DNA reads TGTGCCAGCAAGGGGACTAGCGGGACCAATGAGCAGTTCTTC. It encodes CASKGTSGTNEQFF.

J is TRBJ2-5 and V is TRBV5-6; D unresolved. In germline, CDR1 is SGHDT, CDR2 YYEEEE. This CDR3 has 14 residues. V dropped 3 bases and J dropped 7 bases, with 16 bases sitting between them. The CDR3 DNA is TGTGCCAGCAGCTCCCGGACGCGGTCGATGACCCAGTACTTC. It codes for CASSSRTRSMTQYF.

Only a few counts were recorded for this clone. This rearrangement joins TRBV18 to TRBJ2-4, with 10 bases matching TRBD1. This CDR3 contains 13 residues. Germline CDR1 KGHSH, CDR2 LQKENI. After removal of 4 bases from V and 7 bases from J, the junction contained 1 base not matched to a gene. CDR3 sequence (DNA): TGTGCCAGCTCACGGACAGGGGGGAACATTCAGTACTTC. Translating it yields CASSRTGGNIQYF.

This rearrangement joins TRBV11-3 to TRBJ2-3, with D unresolved. Germline V lookup: CDR1 SGHNT, CDR2 YENEEA. The ends were cut back, 5 bases at V and 2 bases at J, with 17 bases in the middle. The CDR3 extends over 16 amino acids. The chain's CDR3 is CASSPHARANTDTQYF. The CDR3 bases are TGTGCCAGCAGCCCCCACGCTAGGGCGAACACAGATACGCAGTATTTT.

The rearrangement joins TRBV5-6 to TRBJ1-1, with TRBD1 as a possible D gene (5 bases). CDR1 is SGHDT and CDR2 is YYEEEE in the germline V gene. The length of the CDR3 is 14 residues. Deletions cut 1 base from V and 2 bases from J, with 9 bases between. The CDR3, as DNA: TGTGCCAGCAGCTTGTTACAGGTTAACACTGAAGCTTTCTTT. It is translated as CASSLLQVNTEAFF.

This chain joins TRBV30 and TRBJ1-1; D is uncertain. CDR1 is GTSNPN and CDR2 is SVGIG in the germline V gene (reference sequence). The CDR3 is 12 amino acids. V was cut by 0 bases and J by 6 bases, with 8 bases left in between. CDR3 residues: CAWSVRGPEAFF. CDR3 sequence (DNA): TGTGCCTGGAGTGTACGCGGTCCTGAAGCTTTCTTT.

This clone was detected a few times. The chain combines TRBV4-3 with TRBJ2-3; 7 nucleotides match TRBD2. The ends lost 2 bases at V and 4 bases at J; junction bases unmatched: 12. Germline lookup yields CDR1 LGHNA and CDR2 YSLEER. CDR3 size: 17 residues. The CDR3 here is CASSQLTSFVRPDTQYF. The CDR3 nucleotides are TGCGCCAGCAGCCAATTGACTAGCTTCGTACGGCCAGATACGCAGTATTTT.

V gene TRBV6-5 combines with J gene TRBJ2-5; D is ambiguous. Germline CDR1 and CDR2: MNHEY and SVGAGI. The CDR3 extends over 15 amino acids. Between the trimmed V and J ends, which lost 4 bases and 0 bases, there was a span of 12 bases. CDR3: CASSFDRRNQETQYF. The CDR3 DNA reads TGTGCCAGCAGTTTCGACCGACGCAACCAAGAGACCCAGTACTTC.

The rearrangement uses TRBV18 and TRBJ1-1; D remains ambiguous. The CDR3 covers 14 residues. CDR1 KGHSH and CDR2 LQKENI come from the germline V gene. V dropped 2 bases and J dropped 0 bases, with 7 bases sitting between them. This CDR3 is CASSPRNMNTEAFF. CDR3 nucleotides: TGTGCCAGCTCACCAAGAAATATGAACACTGAAGCTTTCTTT. The variable domain in full, completed from reference TRBV18 and TRBJ1-1, reads NAGVMQNPRHLVRRRGQEARLRCSPMKGHSHVYWYRQLPEEGLKFMVYLQKENIIDESGMPKERFSAEFPKEGPSILRIQQVVRGDSAAYFCASSPRNMNTEAFFGQGTRLTVV.

The gene calls are TRBV10-1 and TRBJ2-7; maybe TRBD1 (6 bases). Trimming took 3 bases from V and 3 from J, leaving 12 bases between them. The CDR3 runs 14 residues. Germline V gene lookup returns CDR1 WNHNN and CDR2 SYGVQD (reference sequence). The CDR3 reads CASSEAGANYEQYF. The CDR3 bases are TGCGCCAGCAGTGAAGCAGGGGCGAACTACGAGCAGTACTTC.

This clone was counted between two and nine times. The V and J genes are TRBV5-1 and TRBJ2-3; D is undetermined. The length of the CDR3 is 15 residues. Trimming cost V 3 bases and J 4 bases, with 15 bases left between them. Germline CDR1 SGHRS, CDR2 YFSETQ. CDR3 region: CASSYTTPASDTQYF. CDR3 nucleotides: TGCGCCAGCAGCTACACGACACCTGCCTCAGATACGCAGTATTTT.

The chain links TRBV20-1 to TRBJ2-5; a weak D match, TRBD1 (5 bases). The CDR3 spans 11 residues. The V and J ends lost 7 bases and 5 bases respectively, with 11 bases between them. The germline V gene encodes CDR1 DFQATT and CDR2 SNEGSKA (reference sequence). The CDR3 sequence is CSGLAGETQYF. Written as DNA, the CDR3 is TGCAGTGGACTCGCAGGGGAGACCCAGTACTTC.

This clone was seen more than once but under ten times. CDR3 loop: CASSPGYLTYEQYF. CDR3 sequence (DNA): TGTGCCAGCAGCCCAGGATACCTAACCTACGAGCAGTACTTC. The chain combines TRBV7-2 with TRBJ2-7; the D is unclear. The CDR3 has 14 residues. The ends were cut back, 5 bases at V and 2 bases at J, with 13 bases in the middle. Germline V gene sequence: CDR1 SGHTA, CDR2 FQGNSA.

The chain recombines TRBV7-2 with TRBJ2-5; TRBD2 aligns across 7 bases. Germline CDR1 and CDR2: SGHTA and FQGNSA. The ends lost 4 bases at V and 2 bases at J; junction bases unmatched: 7. This CDR3 comprises 15 residues. The CDR3: CASSSGASGQETQYF. CDR3 nucleotides: TGTGCCAGCAGCTCTGGGGCTAGCGGACAAGAGACCCAGTACTTC.

This rearrangement joins TRBV2 to TRBJ2-2; D perhaps matches TRBD1 (5 bases). The CDR3 covers 15 residues. V dropped 6 bases and J dropped 0 bases, with 11 bases sitting between them. Germline V gives CDR1 SNHLY, CDR2 FYNNEI. CDR3 sequence (DNA): TGTGCCAGCAGCCCAGGGCCCTCGAACACCGGGGAGCTGTTTTTT. Translated: CASSPGPSNTGELFF.

The rearrangement uses TRBV2 and TRBJ1-3, with D tentatively TRBD1 (5 bases). V shed 3 bases and J shed 7 bases, with 10 bases lying between them. Germline CDR1 and CDR2: SNHLY and FYNNEI. The CDR3 totals 13 residues. The CDR3 sequence is CASSDSGRNTIYF. The CDR3 region has the DNA TGTGCCAGCAGTGATTCAGGGAGGAACACCATATATTTT. Based on the CDR3 plus reference TRBV2 and TRBJ1-3, the full variable domain is EPEVTQTPSHQVTQMGQEVILRCVPISNHLYFYWYRQILGQKVEFLVSFYNNEISEKSEIFDDQFSVERPDGSNFTLKIRSTKLEDSAMYFCASSDSGRNTIYFGEGSWLTVV.

This clone was detected a few times. The rearrangement joins TRBV7-2 to TRBJ1-3; 7 bases are shared with TRBD1. V was pared by 5 bases and J by 7 bases, with 8 bases of the junction left unmatched. This CDR3 region has 14 residues. CDR1 is SGHTA and CDR2 is FQGNSA in the germline V gene. The chain's CDR3 is CASSTTDRRNTIYF. As DNA, the CDR3 is TGTGCCAGCAGCACGACGGACAGGCGGAACACCATATATTTT.

This chain joins TRBV5-6 and TRBJ1-4, with TRBD1 as a possible D gene (6 bases). V lost 4 bases and J 5 bases, leaving 12 bases between the germline ends. The CDR3 has 14 amino acids. Germline loops: CDR1 SGHDT, CDR2 YYEEEE. Here the CDR3 DNA reads TGTGCCAGCAGCCTCCCGGGGGCGAATGAAAAACTGTTTTTT. Amino acid sequence: CASSLPGANEKLFF.

The chain links TRBV4-2 to TRBJ2-1; 7 positions match TRBD1. Unmatched junction bases numbered 9, after V lost 0 bases and J lost 1 base. Germline values: CDR1 LGHNA, CDR2 YNFKEQ. This CDR3 spans 18 amino acids. For the CDR3, the DNA is TGTGCCAGCAGCCAAGATCGCAATTCAGGGGGTTCCTACAATGAGCAGTTCTTC. This codes for CASSQDRNSGGSYNEQFF.

In this sample, this clone turned up a few times. V gene TRBV7-3 combines with J gene TRBJ2-1; D is possibly TRBD1 or TRBD2 (6 bases each). The CDR3 is 15 residues long. The V end was cut by 1 base, the J end by 7 bases, with 14 bases between. Per germline, CDR1 SGHTA and CDR2 FQGTGA. CDR3 DNA sequence: TGTGCCAGCAGCTTAATGGTCGGGGGCCGGAATGAGCAGTTCTTC. Its protein product is CASSLMVGGRNEQFF.

J is TRBJ1-1 and V is TRBV25-1; D is possibly TRBD1 (5 bases). V lost 6 bases, J lost 6 bases, and 14 bases lay in between. Germline CDR1 MGHDK, CDR2 SYGVNS. CDR3 size: 13 residues. The CDR3 here is CASRLSGLPEAFF. The CDR3 nucleotides are TGTGCCAGCAGGTTATCGGGACTCCCTGAAGCTTTCTTT.

The J gene is TRBJ2-3, the V gene TRBV7-2; TRBD2 agrees at 14 bases. Germline CDR1 SGHTA, CDR2 FQGNSA. The CDR3 has 16 residues. Germline trimming cut 5 bases from V and 1 base from J; bases unmatched to any gene: 2. The CDR3 spells CASSMGLAGGTDTQYF. The CDR3 coding sequence is TGTGCCAGCAGCATGGGACTAGCGGGAGGCACAGATACGCAGTATTTT.

There are a few counts of this clone. The chain is built from TRBV15 and TRBJ1-2; D unresolved. Trimming left V 0 bases short and J 1 base short, with 3 bases between. The CDR3 is made up of 13 amino acids. Germline V gene lookup returns CDR1 LNHNV and CDR2 YYDKDF (reference sequence). The CDR3 sequence is CATSRDINYGYTF. For the CDR3, the DNA is TGTGCCACCAGCAGAGACATTAACTATGGCTACACCTTC.